Presented here are 8 T cell receptor beta chains from one specimen sequenced in a study of regulatory dendritic cells for organ transplantation. Sorted T cells were CFSE-labeled and cultured four to five days with allogeneic regulatory or mature dendritic cells at 1:10. Antigen specificity for these receptors is unknown. TCRdb keeps only in-frame clones here, not all; method: immunoSEQ multiplex PCR. In the table there are some 13,000 clones, 75% to 80% of which are singletons. Sequencing was carried out using naive CD8+ T cells from blood cultured with regulatory dendritic cells. Subset: CD45RA+ naive T cells. These receptors originate from a human donor in good health.

The chain carries TRBV6-5 and TRBJ2-1, with a possible D match to TRBD1 (6 bases). CDR1 and CDR2 from the germline V gene are MNHEY and SVGAGI. V dropped 5 bases and J dropped 6 bases, with 14 bases sitting between them. The CDR3 is made up of 14 amino acids. The CDR3 DNA follows: TGTGCCAGCAGTACAGGGCAATTCGGCAATGAGCAGTTCTTC. As protein: CASSTGQFGNEQFF.

The V gene is TRBV9, the J gene TRBJ1-1; possibly TRBD1 for D (5 bases). Germline assignment: CDR1 SGDLS and CDR2 YYNGEE. Between the trimmed V and J ends, which lost 0 bases and 4 bases, there was a span of 10 bases. The CDR3 has 14 amino acids. For the CDR3, the DNA is TGTGCCAGCAGCGTAGGGGGGGGGAGCACTGAAGCTTTCTTT. This codes for CASSVGGGSTEAFF.

The chain uses TRBV12-5 and TRBJ1-1; D is unresolved. Germline V gives CDR1 LGHNT, CDR2 FRNRAP. The V and J ends lost 3 bases and 5 bases respectively, with 13 bases between them. This CDR3 region has 14 residues. The CDR3 reads CASGLSLGGTEAFF. CDR3 DNA: TGTGCTAGTGGTTTATCCCTCGGAGGAACTGAAGCTTTCTTT.

This chain links TRBV5-8 with TRBJ2-5; 9 nucleotides match TRBD2. J lost 2 bases, V lost 0 bases, and 5 bases had no gene match. The CDR3 is made up of 16 amino acids. Germline V lookup: CDR1 SGHTS, CDR2 YDEGEE. CDR3 coding DNA: TGTGCCAGCAGCTTGGAATCTAGCGGGGTACAAGAGACCCAGTACTTC. It yields the protein CASSLESSGVQETQYF.

The J gene is TRBJ2-1, the V gene TRBV6-5; TRBD2 aligns across 9 bases. Trimming removed 0 bases from V and 4 bases from J; junction bases left unmatched: 1. The germline V gene encodes CDR1 MNHEY and CDR2 SVGAGI. CDR3 size: 15 residues. The CDR3 loop reads CASSYSREGYNEQFF. The CDR3 DNA is TGTGCCAGCAGTTACTCGCGGGAGGGGTACAATGAGCAGTTCTTC.

As regards this clone: One end of the junction fails to match germline, which may point to a read error. The V call is TRBV2, the J call TRBJ1-3; D gene ambiguous. Germline-derived CDR1 and CDR2 are SNHLY and FYNNEI. CDR3 size: 15 residues. The CDR3 nucleotides read TGTGTCAGCAGTGTTGGCCAGGTCTCTGGAAACACCATATATTTT. This encodes CVSSVGQVSGNTIYF. Full variable domain (missing parts from reference TRBV2 and TRBJ1-3): EPEVTQTPSHQVTQMGQEVILRCVPISNHLYFYWYRQILGQKVEFLVSFYNNEISEKSEIFDDQFSVERPDGSNFTLKIRSTKLEDSAMYFCVSSVGQVSGNTIYFGEGSWLTVV.

The chain carries TRBV30 and TRBJ1-2, with TRBD1 as a possible D gene (5 bases). The V and J ends lost 2 bases and 8 bases respectively, with 12 bases between them. In germline, CDR1 is GTSNPN, CDR2 SVGIG (reference sequence). The CDR3 covers 12 residues. The CDR3 is CAWSNQGGGYTF. CDR3 in DNA: TGTGCCTGGAGTAACCAGGGAGGAGGCTACACCTTC.

This chain links TRBV13 with TRBJ2-1; 11 bases map to TRBD1. CDR1 PRHDT and CDR2 FYEKMQ come from the germline V gene (reference sequence). The CDR3 is made up of 16 amino acids. The trim removed 5 bases at V and 5 bases at J, leaving 8 bases unmatched. The CDR3 here is CASSAHGQGADNEQFF. The CDR3 DNA follows: TGTGCCAGCAGCGCCCACGGACAGGGGGCTGACAATGAGCAGTTCTTC.